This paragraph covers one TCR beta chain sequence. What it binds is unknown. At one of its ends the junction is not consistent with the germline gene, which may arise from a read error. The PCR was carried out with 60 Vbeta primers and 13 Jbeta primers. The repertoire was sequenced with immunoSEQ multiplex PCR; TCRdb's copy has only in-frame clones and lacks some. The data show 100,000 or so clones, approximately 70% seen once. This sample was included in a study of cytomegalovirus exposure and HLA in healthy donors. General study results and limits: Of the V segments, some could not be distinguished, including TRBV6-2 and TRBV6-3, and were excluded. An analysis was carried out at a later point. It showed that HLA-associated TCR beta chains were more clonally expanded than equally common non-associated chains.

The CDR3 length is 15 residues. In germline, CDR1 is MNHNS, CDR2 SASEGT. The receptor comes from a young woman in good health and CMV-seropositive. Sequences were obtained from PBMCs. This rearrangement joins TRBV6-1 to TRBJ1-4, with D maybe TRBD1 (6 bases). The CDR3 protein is CASGKQGITNEELFF. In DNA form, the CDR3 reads TGTGCCAGCGGAAAACAGGGAATAACTAATGAAGAACTGTTTTTT.